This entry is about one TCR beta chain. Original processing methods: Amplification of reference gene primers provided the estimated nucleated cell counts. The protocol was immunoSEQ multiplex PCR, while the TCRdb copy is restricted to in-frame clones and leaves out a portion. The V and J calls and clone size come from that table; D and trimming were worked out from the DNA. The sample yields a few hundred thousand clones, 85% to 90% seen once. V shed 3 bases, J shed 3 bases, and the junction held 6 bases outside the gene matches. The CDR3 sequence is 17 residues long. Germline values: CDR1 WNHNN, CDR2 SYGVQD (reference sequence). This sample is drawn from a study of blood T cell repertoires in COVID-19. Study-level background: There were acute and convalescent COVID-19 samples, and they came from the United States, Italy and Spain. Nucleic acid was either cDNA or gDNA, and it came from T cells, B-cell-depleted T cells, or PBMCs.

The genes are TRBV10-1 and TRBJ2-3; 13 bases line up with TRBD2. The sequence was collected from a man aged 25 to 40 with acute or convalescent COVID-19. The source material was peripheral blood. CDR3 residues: CASSDGLAGDRTDTQYF. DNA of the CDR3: TGCGCCAGCAGTGACGGACTAGCGGGGGATAGAACAGATACGCAGTATTTT.